These 12 T cell receptor beta chains were all obtained from the same sample, sequenced in a study of cytomegalovirus exposure and HLA in healthy donors. The PCR had 60 Vbeta and 13 Jbeta primers. The table came from immunoSEQ multiplex PCR; TCRdb's copy has only in-frame clones and leaves some out. The table shows roughly 86,000 clones, with about 66% occurring only once. Source material: PBMCs. Receptors were obtained from a woman aged 45-60 years in good health and CMV-seropositive.

J is TRBJ1-4 and V is TRBV30; a weak D match, TRBD1 (5 bases). In germline, CDR1 is GTSNPN, CDR2 SVGIG (reference sequence). The CDR3 runs to 14 residues. The V end was cut by 3 bases, the J end by 4 bases, with 12 bases between. CDR3 region: CAWSGGTGNEKLFF. The CDR3 nucleotides are TGTGCCTGGAGCGGCGGGACGGGTAATGAAAAACTGTTTTTT.

This clone was counted only a few times. The chain links TRBV27 to TRBJ2-7, with 9 bases fitting TRBD1. This CDR3 is built from 15 residues. Germline trimming cut 2 bases from V and 3 bases from J; bases unmatched to any gene: 5. Germline assignment: CDR1 MNHEY and CDR2 SMNVEV (reference sequence). CDR3 sequence: CASSLLQGANYEQYF. The CDR3 DNA follows: TGTGCCAGCAGTTTACTACAGGGGGCCAACTACGAGCAGTACTTC.

The chain has TRBV28 and TRBJ1-4; tentative D call: TRBD1 (5 bases). This CDR3 is built from 15 residues. Germline loops: CDR1 MDHEN, CDR2 SYDVKM. The ends were cut back, 0 bases at V and 8 bases at J, with 13 bases in the middle. As DNA, the CDR3 is TGTGCCAGCAGTTTATGGGGCCGGGAGGGGGAAAAACTGTTTTTT. This sequence encodes CASSLWGREGEKLFF. Drawing the rest from reference TRBV28 and TRBJ1-4, the complete variable domain is DVKVTQSSRYLVKRTGEKVFLECVQDMDHENMFWYRQDPGLGLRLIYFSYDVKMKEKGDIPEGYSVSREKKERFSLILESASTNQTSMYLCASSLWGREGEKLFFGSGTQLSVL.

The V gene is TRBV2, the J gene TRBJ2-2; 7 bases align to TRBD2. CDR1 is SNHLY, CDR2 FYNNEI, per germline. The V gene end was trimmed by 6 bases and the J gene end by 5 bases; junction bases not matched to a gene: 3. This CDR3 comprises 13 residues. CDR3 coding DNA: TGTGCCAGCAGGGCGGGGGAAACCGGGGAGCTGTTTTTT. Translation: CASRAGETGELFF.

The gene calls are TRBV29-1 and TRBJ2-7; 7 bases map to TRBD1. CDR1 SQVTM and CDR2 ANQGSEA come from the germline V gene. This CDR3 comprises 16 residues. J lost 0 bases, V lost 2 bases, and 10 bases had no gene match. This CDR3 is CSVEPLDRMSSYEQYF. In DNA, the CDR3 is TGCAGCGTTGAACCCCTGGACAGGATGAGCTCCTACGAGCAGTACTTC.

This clone was found a few times. This sequence joins TRBV9 and TRBJ2-1; TRBD2 matches at 9 bases. Germline V gene data show CDR1 as SGDLS and CDR2 as YYNGEE. Trimming removed 0 bases from V and 6 bases from J; junction bases left unmatched: 4. The CDR3 is 15 amino acids. The CDR3 sequence is CASSVVAGGPNEQFF. CDR3 DNA sequence: TGTGCCAGCAGCGTAGTGGCGGGGGGGCCCAATGAGCAGTTCTTC.

V usage is TRBV18 and J usage is TRBJ2-7; weak D call: TRBD1 (6 bases). V was shortened by 3 bases and J by 2 bases, with 11 bases between the two germline ends. CDR3 length: 14 amino acids. Germline V gene sequence: CDR1 KGHSH, CDR2 LQKENI. The CDR3 here is CASSPPTGTYEQYF. The CDR3 bases are TGTGCCAGCTCACCGCCGACAGGAACCTACGAGCAGTACTTC.

This clone was detected a few times. The chain employs TRBV4-3 and TRBJ1-1; 8 bases match TRBD1. From germline, CDR1 is LGHNA and CDR2 YSLEER. This CDR3 spans 16 amino acids. Losses at the gene ends were 0 bases for V and 5 bases for J; bases not matched to a gene: 8. Written as DNA, the CDR3 is TGCGCCAGCAGCCAAGATCAGGGACAGGAAGGAACTGAAGCTTTCTTT. Residues: CASSQDQGQEGTEAFF.

The J gene is TRBJ2-7, the V gene TRBV27; a possible D gene is TRBD1 (6 bases). In germline, CDR1 is MNHEY, CDR2 SMNVEV (reference sequence). The CDR3 runs to 13 residues. With 5 bases removed from V and 6 bases from J, the gap between germline ends came to 14 bases. The CDR3 sequence: CASSPSPGVEQYF. The CDR3 nucleotides are TGTGCCAGCAGTCCATCTCCAGGGGTCGAGCAGTACTTC.

V gene TRBV9 combines with J gene TRBJ2-5; perhaps TRBD1 as D (5 bases). The germline CDR1 and CDR2 sequences are SGDLS and YYNGEE. Trimming stripped 0 bases from V and 5 bases from J, with 14 bases between. CDR3 size: 15 residues. The CDR3 sequence: CASSVEGVRAETQYF. The CDR3 DNA is TGTGCCAGCAGCGTAGAAGGGGTCCGGGCGGAGACCCAGTACTTC.

The chain employs TRBV5-1 and TRBJ1-5; the D is unclear. This CDR3 is built from 15 residues. Looked up from germline, CDR1 is SGHRS and CDR2 is YFSETQ. Trimming took off 4 bases at V and 4 bases at J, with 15 bases between the two ends. CDR3 region: CASSPTAGPNQPQHF. Here the CDR3 DNA reads TGCGCCAGCAGCCCTACTGCAGGCCCAAATCAGCCCCAGCATTTT.

The chain recombines TRBV11-2 with TRBJ2-7; 12 bases are a match to TRBD2. Germline CDR1 and CDR2: SGHAT and FQNNGV. V dropped 5 bases and J dropped 0; count of bases not matched to a gene: 8. This CDR3 has 17 amino acids. This CDR3 is CASSPGTSGFSSYEQYF. The CDR3, as DNA: TGTGCCAGCAGCCCAGGGACTAGCGGGTTCAGCTCCTACGAGCAGTACTTC.